A selection of T cell receptor beta chains follows, all from one sample in a study of cytomegalovirus exposure and HLA in healthy donors. TCRdb's copy holds only in-frame clones and misses some; the assay was immunoSEQ multiplex PCR. The sample consists of around 140,000 clones, more than 75% of them appearing once. The source material was PBMCs. The receptors come from a female donor in good health and CMV-seronegative. CDR3s include the opening cysteine and the closing phenylalanine or tryptophan. The order of the fields is clone size, D gene, J gene, V gene, CDR3 DNA, CDR3 protein. D genes are given only for firm matches. Size is stated for part of the rows, as once, few or many counts, or as a class when the clone is expanded.

.	.	TRBJ2-2	TRBV7-6	TGTGCCAGCAGCTATACCGGGACTGTGAACACCGGGGAGCTGTTTTTT	CASSYTGTVNTGELFF
.	TRBD2	TRBJ2-1	TRBV30	TGTGCCTGGAGTGCGGGACTAGCGGGAGTTCGGGATGAGCAGTTCTTC	CAWSAGLAGVRDEQFF
.	.	TRBJ1-6	TRBV30	TGTGCCTGGAGTGTACAACAGGGAGGGTATTCACCCCTCCACTTT	CAWSVQQGGYSPLHF
.	.	TRBJ2-7	TRBV11-2	TGTGCCAGCAGCTCCGGGGTGGTTGCTGGCTCCTACGAGCAGTACTTC	CASSSGVVAGSYEQYF
.	TRBD1	TRBJ1-6	TRBV27	TGTGCCAGCAGGTGGGACAGGGCGGCTTCACCCCTCCACTTT	CASRWDRAASPLHF
.	.	TRBJ2-7	TRBV11-3	TGTGCCAGCAGCTTAGCCGGCGGGGCCTACGAGCAGTACTTC	CASSLAGGAYEQYF
few	.	TRBJ2-1	TRBV27	TGTGCCAGCAGTTTGGGGGGCAATGAGCAGTTCTTC	CASSLGGNEQFF
.	.	TRBJ2-7	TRBV6-5	TGTGCCAGCAGTTACTCGGCGCGGGAAAACTACGAGCAGTACTTC	CASSYSARENYEQYF
.	.	TRBJ2-3	TRBV4-1	TGCGCCAGCAGCCTCGAAGGGACATCGGAGTCTATGGTGGCTACGCAGTATTTT	CASSLEGTSESMVATQYF
.	.	TRBJ1-2	TRBV5-8	TGTGCCAGCAGTTCGGACAGTGCTCGTTCTTCTGCGGATGGCTACACCTTC	CASSSDSARSSADGYTF
.	TRBD1	TRBJ1-5	TRBV6-1	TGTGCCAGCACCTACGACAGGGCTTCTCAGCCCCAGCATTTT	CASTYDRASQPQHF
.	TRBD2	TRBJ2-1	TRBV5-6	TGTGCCAGCAGGGCTAGCGGCTACAATGAGCAGTTCTTC	CASRASGYNEQFF
.	TRBD2	TRBJ2-5	TRBV5-1	TGCGCCAGCAGCAAACTAGCGGCCTCTTCACCGGGAGAGACCCAGTACTTC	CASSKLAASSPGETQYF
.	TRBD1	TRBJ2-6	TRBV2	TGTGCCAGCTGCCAGGACAGGGTACCCTCTGGGGCCAACGTCCTGACTTTC	CASCQDRVPSGANVLTF